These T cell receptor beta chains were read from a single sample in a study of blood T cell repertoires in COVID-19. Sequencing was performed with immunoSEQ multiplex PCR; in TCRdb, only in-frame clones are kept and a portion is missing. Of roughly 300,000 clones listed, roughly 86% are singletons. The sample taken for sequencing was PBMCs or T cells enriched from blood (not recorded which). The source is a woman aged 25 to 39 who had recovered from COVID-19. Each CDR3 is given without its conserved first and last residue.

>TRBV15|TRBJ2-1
ATTRSPAGGDEQF
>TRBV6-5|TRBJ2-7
ASSYSRRGHEQY
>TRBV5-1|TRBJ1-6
ASSLGTDNSPLH
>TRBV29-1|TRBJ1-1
SGGEGWRDTEAF
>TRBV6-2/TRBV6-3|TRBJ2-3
ASSPRQGISTDTQY
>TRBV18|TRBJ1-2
ASSPTDRGLYGYT
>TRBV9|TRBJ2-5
ASSTTGGETQY
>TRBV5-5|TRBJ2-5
ASSHPGLTGETQY
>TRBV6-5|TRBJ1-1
ASRGAGMNTEAF
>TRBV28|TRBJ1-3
ASSPTGRGTGNTIY
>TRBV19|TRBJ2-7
ASRDRGRAYEQY
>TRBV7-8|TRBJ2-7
ASSPLVGASYEQY
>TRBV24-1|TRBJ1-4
ATSDLGQGEKLF
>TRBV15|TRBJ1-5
ATSAGTGPNQPQH
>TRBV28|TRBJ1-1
ASSSVGTVQNTEAF
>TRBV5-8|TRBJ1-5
ASSFWTGNSNQPQH
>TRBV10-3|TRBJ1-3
AISGPGGKGNTIY
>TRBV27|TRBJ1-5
ASSEYSNQPQH
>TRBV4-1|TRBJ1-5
ASRIKMGRQPYTNQPQH
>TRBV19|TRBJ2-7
ASSRTGVDEQY
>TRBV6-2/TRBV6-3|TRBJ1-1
ASSYGGQIEAF
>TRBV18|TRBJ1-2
ASSPQKSPNYGYT
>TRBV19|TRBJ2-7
ASSTIPGTGVVYEQY
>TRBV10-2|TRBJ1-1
ASSAPGGTEAF
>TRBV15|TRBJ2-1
ATSRAGGWNEQF
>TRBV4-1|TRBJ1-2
ASSQTGGGYT
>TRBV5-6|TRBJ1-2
ASSSGTGGYT
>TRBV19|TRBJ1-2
ASTLLSGGAEIYGYT
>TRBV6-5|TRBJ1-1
ASSYSPGLNTEAF